This is a list of T cell receptor beta chains from one sample in a study of memory CD4+ T cells and cytomegalovirus serostatus. Only in-frame clones appear in the TCRdb table, and some are missing; sequencing was by immunoSEQ multiplex PCR. The table shows around 40,000 clones, with 60% to 85% occurring only once. Sequenced: memory CD4+ T cells from blood. The receptors shown here come from an adult in good health and CMV-seronegative. CDR3s include the opening cysteine and the closing phenylalanine or tryptophan. A D gene is named only where the DNA matches it firmly. Not all rows give a size; the values are once, few, many and, for expanded clones, a class.

>-|TRBJ1-2|14|TRBV18|-
TGTGCCAGCTCACCGGGCAGGGATGGCTATGGCTACACCTTC
CASSPGRDGYGYTF
>-|TRBJ1-2|16|TRBV9|TRBD1
TGTGCCAGCAGCCCCAGTGGGACAGGGATAATATATGGCTACACCTTC
CASSPSGTGIIYGYTF
>few|TRBJ2-2|16|TRBV19|-
TGTGCCAGTAGTTTCCGCCGGGGGGCAGGGACCGGGGAGCTGTTTTTT
CASSFRRGAGTGELFF
>-|TRBJ2-1|18|TRBV14|TRBD2
TGTGCCAGCAGCCAGGGTCGCGGGACTAGCGGGACTTACAATGAGCAGTTCTTC
CASSQGRGTSGTYNEQFF
>few|TRBJ1-1|15|TRBV5-5|TRBD1
TGTGCCAGCAGCCTTACTCAGGGGGCTTGGGCTGAAGCTTTCTTT
CASSLTQGAWAEAFF
>few|TRBJ2-7|12|TRBV10-1|-
TGCGCCACCACACTCAGGGATCACGAGCAGTACTTC
CATTLRDHEQYF
>-|TRBJ2-3|16|TRBV5-1|TRBD2
TGCGCCAGCAGCTTAGCGGGGGGGCAAGGGACAGATACGCAGTATTTT
CASSLAGGQGTDTQYF
>-|TRBJ1-5|14|TRBV19|-
TGTGCCAGTAGTTTGGCAGCAAACAATCAGCCCCAGCATTTT
CASSLAANNQPQHF
>once|TRBJ2-3|13|TRBV7-2|-
TGTGCCAGCAGCTTAGCGAAGATAGATACGCAGTATTTT
CASSLAKIDTQYF
>-|TRBJ2-7|11|TRBV29-1|-
TGCAGCGTCTCGACCGACTACGAGCAGTACTTC
CSVSTDYEQYF
>-|TRBJ2-3|13|TRBV6-1|-
TGTGCCAGCAGTGGCTTTAAAGGAGATACGCAGTATTTT
CASSGFKGDTQYF
>-|TRBJ1-6|17|TRBV5-6|-
TGTGCCAGCAGCTTGAGGGGAAGGGGGGCATATAATTCACCCCTCCACTTT
CASSLRGRGAYNSPLHF
>once|TRBJ1-1|14|TRBV5-6|-
TGTGCCAGCAGCTTGACAGGGATGAACACTGAAGCTTTCTTT
CASSLTGMNTEAFF